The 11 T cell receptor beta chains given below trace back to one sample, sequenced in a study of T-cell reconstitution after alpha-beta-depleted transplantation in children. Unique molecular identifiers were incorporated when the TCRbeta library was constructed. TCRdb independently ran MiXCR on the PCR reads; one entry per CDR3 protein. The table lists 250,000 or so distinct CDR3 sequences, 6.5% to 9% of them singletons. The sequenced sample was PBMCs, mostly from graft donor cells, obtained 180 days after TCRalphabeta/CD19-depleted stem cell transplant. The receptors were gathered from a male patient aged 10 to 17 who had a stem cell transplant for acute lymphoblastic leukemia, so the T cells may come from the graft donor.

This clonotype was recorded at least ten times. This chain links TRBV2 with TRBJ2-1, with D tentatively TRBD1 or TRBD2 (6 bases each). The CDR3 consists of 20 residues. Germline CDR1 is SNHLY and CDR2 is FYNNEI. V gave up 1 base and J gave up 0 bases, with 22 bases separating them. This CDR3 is CASSEEGGQALSVSYNEQFF. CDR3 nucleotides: TGTGCCAGCAGTGAAGAAGGGGGGCAGGCCCTTTCCGTCTCCTACAATGAGCAGTTCTTC. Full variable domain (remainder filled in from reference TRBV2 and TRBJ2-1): EPEVTQTPSHQVTQMGQEVILRCVPISNHLYFYWYRQILGQKVEFLVSFYNNEISEKSEIFDDQFSVERPDGSNFTLKIRSTKLEDSAMYFCASSEEGGQALSVSYNEQFFGPGTRLTVL.

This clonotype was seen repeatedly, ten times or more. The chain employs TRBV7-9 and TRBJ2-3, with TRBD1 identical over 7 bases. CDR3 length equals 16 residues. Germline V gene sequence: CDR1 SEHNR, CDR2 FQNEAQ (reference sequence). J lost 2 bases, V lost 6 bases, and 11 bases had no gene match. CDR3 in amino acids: CASSGDREAPTDTQYF. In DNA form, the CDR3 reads TGTGCCAGCAGTGGTGACAGGGAAGCCCCCACAGATACGCAGTATTTT.

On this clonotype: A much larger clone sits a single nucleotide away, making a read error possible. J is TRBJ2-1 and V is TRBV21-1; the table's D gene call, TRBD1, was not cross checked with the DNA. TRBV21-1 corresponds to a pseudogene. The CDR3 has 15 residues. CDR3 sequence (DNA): TGTGCCAGCCGCGCGACAGGGCTATCCTACAATGAGCAGTTCTTC. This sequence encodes CASRATGLSYNEQFF.

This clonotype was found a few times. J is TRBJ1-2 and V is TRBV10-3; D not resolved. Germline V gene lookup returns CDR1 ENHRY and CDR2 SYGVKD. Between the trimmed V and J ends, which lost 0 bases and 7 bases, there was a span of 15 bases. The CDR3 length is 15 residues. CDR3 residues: CAISESGTFPLGYTF. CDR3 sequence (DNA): TGTGCCATCAGTGAGTCGGGAACGTTCCCTCTTGGCTACACCTTC.

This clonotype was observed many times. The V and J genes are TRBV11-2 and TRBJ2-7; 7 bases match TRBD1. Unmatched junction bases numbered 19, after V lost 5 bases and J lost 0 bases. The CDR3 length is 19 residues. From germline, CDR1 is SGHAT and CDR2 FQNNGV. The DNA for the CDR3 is TGTGCCAGCAGCAAATACAGGGGCGAAAGTTTCCAACGCTCCTACGAGCAGTACTTC. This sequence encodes CASSKYRGESFQRSYEQYF. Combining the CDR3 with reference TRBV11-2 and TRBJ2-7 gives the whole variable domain EAGVAQSPRYKIIEKRQSVAFWCNPISGHATLYWYQQILGQGPKLLIQFQNNGVVDDSQLPKDRFSAERLKGVDSTLKIQPAKLEDSAVYLCASSKYRGESFQRSYEQYFGPGTRLTVT.

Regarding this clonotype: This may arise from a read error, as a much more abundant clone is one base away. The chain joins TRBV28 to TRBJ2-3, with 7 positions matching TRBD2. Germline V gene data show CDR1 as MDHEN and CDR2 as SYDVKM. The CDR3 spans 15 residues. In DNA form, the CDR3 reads TGTGCCAGCAGTTTTGGGATTTGGGGGGGAGATACGCAGAATTTT. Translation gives CASSFGIWGGDTQNF.

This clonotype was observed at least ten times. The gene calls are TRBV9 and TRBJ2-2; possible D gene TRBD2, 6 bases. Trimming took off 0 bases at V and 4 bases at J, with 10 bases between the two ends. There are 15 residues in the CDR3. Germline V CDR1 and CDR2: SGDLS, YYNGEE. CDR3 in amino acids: CASSVGGVGTGELFF. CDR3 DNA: TGTGCCAGCAGCGTAGGGGGGGTAGGCACCGGGGAGCTGTTTTTT. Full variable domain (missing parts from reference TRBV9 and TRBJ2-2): DSGVTQTPKHLITATGQRVTLRCSPRSGDLSVYWYQQSLDQGLQFLIQYYNGEERAKGNILERFSAQQFPDLHSELNLSSLELGDSALYFCASSVGGVGTGELFFGEGSRLTVL.

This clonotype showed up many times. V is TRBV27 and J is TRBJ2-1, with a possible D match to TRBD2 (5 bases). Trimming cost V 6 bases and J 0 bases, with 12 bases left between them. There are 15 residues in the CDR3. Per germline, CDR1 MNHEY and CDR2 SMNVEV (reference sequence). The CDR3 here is CASSLRRVSYNEQFF. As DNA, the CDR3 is TGTGCCAGCAGCTTAAGGCGGGTCTCCTACAATGAGCAGTTCTTC.

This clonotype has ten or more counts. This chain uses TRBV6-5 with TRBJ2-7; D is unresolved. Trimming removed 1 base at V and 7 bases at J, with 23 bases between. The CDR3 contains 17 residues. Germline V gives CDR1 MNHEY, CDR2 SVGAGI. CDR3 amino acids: CASSYFKPYPLRREQYF. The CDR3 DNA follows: TGTGCCAGCAGTTACTTCAAGCCCTACCCTTTGAGGAGAGAGCAGTACTTC.

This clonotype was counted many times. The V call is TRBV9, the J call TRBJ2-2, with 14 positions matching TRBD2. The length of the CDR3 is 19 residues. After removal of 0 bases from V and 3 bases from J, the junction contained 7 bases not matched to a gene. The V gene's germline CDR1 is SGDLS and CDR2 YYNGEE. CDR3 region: CASSVVGLAGGMDTGELFF. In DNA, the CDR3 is TGTGCCAGCAGCGTAGTCGGACTAGCGGGGGGCATGGACACCGGGGAGCTGTTTTTT.

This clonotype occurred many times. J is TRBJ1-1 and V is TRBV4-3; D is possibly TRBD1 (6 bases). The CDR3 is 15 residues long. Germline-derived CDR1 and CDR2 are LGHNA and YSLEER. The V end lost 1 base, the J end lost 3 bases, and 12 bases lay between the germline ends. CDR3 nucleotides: TGCGCCAGCAGCCAAGCTGGCACAGGGTACACTGAAGCTTTCTTT. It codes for CASSQAGTGYTEAFF.